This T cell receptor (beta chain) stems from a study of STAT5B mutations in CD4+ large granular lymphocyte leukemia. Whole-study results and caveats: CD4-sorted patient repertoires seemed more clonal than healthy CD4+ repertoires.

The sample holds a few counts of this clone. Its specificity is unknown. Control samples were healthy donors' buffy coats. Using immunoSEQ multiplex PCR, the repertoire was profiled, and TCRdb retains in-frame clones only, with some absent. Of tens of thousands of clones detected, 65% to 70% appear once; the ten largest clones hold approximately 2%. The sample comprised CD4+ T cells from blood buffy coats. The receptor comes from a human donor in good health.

CDR3 DNA sequence: TGCGCCAGCAGCTTGGTGTCGGCCGCTTCGAACACCGGGGAGCTGTTTTTT. This translates into CASSLVSAASNTGELFF. This chain links TRBV5-1 with TRBJ2-2; D remains unclear. Per the germline V gene, CDR1 is SGHRS and CDR2 is YFSETQ. The CDR3 spans 17 residues. Deletions cut 0 bases from V and 0 bases from J, with 12 bases between.